This T cell receptor (beta chain) derives from a study of cytomegalovirus exposure and HLA in healthy donors. With regard to this clone: Its target is unknown.

The CDR3 is 16 amino acids. The V gene's germline CDR1 is LGHNA and CDR2 YSLEER. The V gene lost 3 bases and the J gene lost 6 bases, with 17 bases spanning the gap. PCR employed 60 Vbeta and 13 Jbeta primers. Here immunoSEQ multiplex PCR was the method, and the copy in TCRdb shows in-frame clones only, minus some. Seen here are more than 95,000 clones, about 75% observed once, and the top ten hold 5.8%. General study points: It was 150 to 200 TCR beta chains that were listed as cytomegalovirus-associated.

Sequences were obtained from PBMCs. The TCR sequence derives from a man aged 55 to 70 in good health and CMV-seropositive. This rearrangement joins TRBV4-3 to TRBJ2-2; possibly TRBD2 for D (6 bases). The CDR3 spells CASSHRDFISAGELFF. In nucleotides, the CDR3 is TGCGCCAGCAGCCATAGGGACTTCATAAGTGCCGGGGAGCTGTTTTTT.